This T cell receptor beta chain emerged from a study of CD8 T cells in Susac syndrome (dated by TCRdb to between 2017 and 2020). Study-wide context: Among the Susac syndrome patients who were sequenced, clinically active disease was present in over 5 and clinical remission was observed in roughly eight. At blood withdrawal, Susac syndrome patients were either therapy-naive, taking corticosteroids (in some cases with IVIg as well), or taking IVIg alone. The study used repertoire sequencing to test whether antigen drove CD8+ T cell activation and differentiation in Susac syndrome. The clonality of the CD8+ T cell repertoire was compared across about a dozen healthy donors, some 14 Susac syndrome patients and 15 multiple sclerosis patients.

Peripheral blood CD8+ and CD4+ T cells from healthy donors, Susac syndrome patients and multiple sclerosis patients were profiled by high-throughput TCR beta sequencing. Susac syndrome patients met recently defined diagnostic criteria for definite or probable disease. Bulk CD8+ and CD4+ T cells were purified by magnetic negative isolation, whereas CD8+ TEMRA cells were enriched by FACS. Blood was drawn into EDTA tubes, processed within 24 hours, and PBMCs were isolated by density gradient centrifugation. PBMCs intended for TCR sequencing were cryopreserved in liquid nitrogen and were subsequently thawed in a 37 degrees C water bath. The sorted or isolated CD4+, CD8+ and CD8+ TEMRA cells had a purity of 90% or higher. What the authors observed across the whole study: Clonal expansion was observed in Susac syndrome CD8+ repertoires, with the highest expansion in CD8+ TEMRA cells and greater expansion in clinically active than in remitting patients. Looking at Susac-specific public clones, the researchers identified some 15 in the total CD8+ repertoire and a few in the CD8+ TEMRA repertoire. The TCR sequencing and HLA analysis was acknowledged to have included a relatively small number of individuals.

The junction carries 9 bases between V and J, which are trimmed by 3 bases and 0 bases respectively. Spanning cysteine to phenylalanine, the CDR3 consists of 15 amino acids. The retained sequence is limited to the CDR3, 45 bases, with the frame set at the first base. For CDR1 and CDR2, the germline V gene (reference sequence) lists SGHAT and FQDESV. RNA was extracted using the RNeasy kit, and about 0.45 to 1 ug of the RNA was reverse transcribed with random hexamers. The immunoSEQ multiplex PCR assay, covering 54 Vbeta and 13 Jbeta segments, was used to amplify TCR beta CDR3 regions. Bias from PCR amplification was corrected by using a synthetic template baseline for primer optimization and for computational correction. On the authors' methods: Reads were assigned to V, D and J genes according to IMGT and analyzed in immunoSEQ Analyzer, with only productive sequences retained. Clonality was computed as one minus Shannon entropy normalized by log2 of the number of productive unique sequences. For each patient and control, public and private clones were evaluated within the 100 most prevalent clones. Susac-specific clones were defined as absent from healthy and MS cohorts, 1052 published viral clones and other ImmuneACCESS disease sequences. TCRdb redid the processing of the public reads, applying fastp at Q25 and MiXCR, and retained in-frame beta chains. Rows matching on CDR3 protein sequence are summarized as one entry with the most common DNA and genes. The V and J calls reflect TCRdb's pipeline rather than the authors' work. This sample has about 190,000 distinct CDR3 sequences in its table, and around 93% of those were observed once. The leading ten clones occupy about 0.15% of the sample.

The sample holds one count of this clonotype. No cognate antigen has been identified for it. Nothing much larger sits one base from this clone, and base qualities are not available. One read offers little support. The chain uses TRBV11-1 and TRBJ2-1; no D segment can be confidently identified. Source material: CD8+ T cells from PBMCs. The origin of this receptor is a human donor with Susac syndrome. The sequence in DNA is TGTGCCAGCAGCTTTAAACTAAGCTCCTACAATGAGCAGTTCTTC. Its protein reads: CASSFKLSSYNEQFF.